A selection of T cell receptor beta chains follows, all from one sample in a study of T-cell reconstitution after alpha-beta-depleted transplantation in children. In TCRdb, the PCR reads were re-called with MiXCR into one record per CDR3 protein. The top ten hold 2.4% of the sample, which has 500,000 or so distinct CDR3 sequences, 30% to 35% seen once. The sample consisted of PBMCs from the stem cell graft donor, taken from the stem cell graft. These receptor sequences come from a human donor who donated a stem cell graft to a child with aplastic anemia. CDR3s include the opening cysteine and the closing phenylalanine or tryptophan. The D gene is left open where the match is weak.

TRBJ2-1 | TRBD2 | TRBV4-1 | 20 | CASSQGGLKGGRVSYNEQFF
TRBJ1-5 | - | TRBV10-3 | 14 | CAISESIFGQPQHF
TRBJ2-3 | TRBD2 | TRBV19 | 18 | CASSPRPLAGISTDTQYF
TRBJ1-1 | - | TRBV7-2 | 13 | CASSSDGYTEAFF
TRBJ2-7 | - | TRBV4-3 | 16 | CASSQDWEYSSYEQYF
TRBJ1-5 | TRBD1 | TRBV7-2 | 16 | CASSSLAGQINQPQHF
TRBJ1-5 | - | TRBV7-9 | 14 | CASRSGDPNQPQHF
TRBJ2-5 | - | TRBV18 | 14 | CASSPMGVKETQYF
TRBJ2-2 | - | TRBV12-3/TRBV12-4 | 16 | CASRSRGRVRTGELFF
TRBJ2-3 | TRBD2 | TRBV28 | 14 | CASKGAAGGNTQYF
TRBJ1-2 | TRBD1 | TRBV5-5 | 17 | CASSWTLPGQGRGGYTF
TRBJ2-1 | - | TRBV27 | 13 | CASSLMPYNEQFF
TRBJ2-7 | - | TRBV12-3/TRBV12-4 | 12 | CASSPNRDEQYF
TRBJ2-5 | - | TRBV12-3/TRBV12-4 | 14 | CASSSEGSEETQYF